This is a list of T cell receptor beta chains from one sample in a study of blood T cell repertoires in COVID-19. Libraries were prepared by immunoSEQ multiplex PCR; TCRdb keeps only in-frame clonotypes and omits some of them. Here the sample spans over 400,000 clones, about nine tenths being singletons. The material sequenced was peripheral blood. The receptors shown here come from a woman younger than 45 with active or convalescent COVID-19. Each CDR3 is given with its conserved first and last residue. The D gene is left open where the match is weak. Only some rows state a clone size, as once, few, many or a class for expanded clones.

cdr3_length j_call v_call clone_size d_call cdr3_aa cdr3_nt
16 TRBJ2-6 TRBV27 - - CASSRKAGFGANVLTF TGTGCCAGCAGCCGAAAAGCGGGTTTTGGGGCCAACGTCCTGACTTTC
18 TRBJ2-7 TRBV27 - TRBD2 CASSPTGTSGGERDEQYF TGTGCCAGCAGCCCGACCGGGACTAGCGGCGGGGAGAGGGACGAGCAGTACTTC
21 TRBJ1-6 TRBV27 - - CASSPRGSEAESSSYNSPLHF TGTGCCAGCAGCCCCCGCGGCAGCGAGGCAGAGAGTAGCTCCTATAATTCACCCCTCCACTTT
15 TRBJ2-2 TRBV19 - - CASSHPAVERGELFF TGTGCCAGTAGCCACCCGGCGGTGGAGCGCGGGGAGCTGTTTTTT
20 TRBJ1-6 TRBV9 - TRBD1 CASSVELRRDRGSYNSPLHF TGTGCCAGCAGCGTAGAGTTAAGGAGGGACAGGGGGTCCTATAATTCACCCCTCCACTTT
17 TRBJ2-4 TRBV19 - - CASSRVDSSSSKNIQYF TGTGCCAGTAGTAGGGTGGACAGTTCGTCTTCCAAAAACATTCAGTACTTC
14 TRBJ2-7 TRBV4-1 - TRBD2 CASSRSGGSYEQYF TGCGCCAGCAGCCGTAGCGGGGGGTCCTACGAGCAGTACTTC
19 TRBJ2-5 TRBV15 - TRBD2 CATSRVLITSGGHQETQYF TGTGCCACCAGCAGAGTTTTGATAACTAGCGGGGGGCATCAAGAGACCCAGTACTTC
12 TRBJ2-3 TRBV5-8 once - CASILAGDTQYF TGTGCCAGCATCCTGGCGGGAGATACGCAGTATTTT
14 TRBJ1-2 TRBV2 - TRBD1 CASSSQGANYGYTF TGTGCCAGCAGCTCACAGGGGGCGAACTATGGCTACACCTTC
13 TRBJ2-7 TRBV28 - TRBD1 CASSSGDSREQYF TGTGCCAGCAGTTCTGGGGACAGTAGGGAGCAGTACTTC
15 TRBJ2-3 TRBV19 - - CASSIARGSTDTQYF TGTGCCAGTAGTATAGCTCGGGGAAGCACAGATACGCAGTATTTT
15 TRBJ2-4 TRBV27 once - CASSSPLSGDNIQYF TGTGCCAGCAGTTCCCCCTTAAGTGGAGATAACATTCAGTACTTC
17 TRBJ2-7 TRBV5-1 - TRBD2 CASSPLGLAGQTYEQYF TGCGCCAGCAGCCCCTTAGGGTTAGCGGGCCAAACCTACGAGCAGTACTTC
16 TRBJ2-5 TRBV14 - TRBD2 CASSKAGVFHQETQYF TGTGCCAGCAGCAAAGCGGGAGTGTTTCATCAAGAGACCCAGTACTTC
14 TRBJ1-2 TRBV15 - TRBD1 CATSKTDRLYGYTF TGTGCCACCAGCAAAACGGACAGGCTCTATGGCTACACCTTC
13 TRBJ1-1 TRBV11-2 - - CASSPKAGIGAFF TGTGCCAGCAGCCCCAAGGCGGGGATTGGGGCTTTCTTT
13 TRBJ2-1 TRBV5-4 once - CASSALAANEQFF TGTGCCAGCAGCGCCTTAGCGGCCAATGAGCAGTTCTTC
15 TRBJ1-1 TRBV6-5 - - CASTPRVGAGTEAFF TGTGCCAGCACCCCCCGGGTGGGGGCAGGTACTGAAGCTTTCTTT
15 TRBJ2-3 TRBV7-8 - - CASSLEPLVSDTQYF TGTGCCAGCAGCTTAGAACCCCTAGTTTCAGATACGCAGTATTTT
12 TRBJ2-7 TRBV29-1 - TRBD1 CSVVGQPYEQYF TGCAGCGTTGTGGGACAGCCGTACGAGCAGTACTTC
15 TRBJ1-5 TRBV3-1/TRBV3-2 once - CASSQAGDGNQPQHF TGTGCCAGCAGCCAAGCAGGGGACGGCAATCAGCCCCAGCATTTT
15 TRBJ2-5 TRBV11-2 - TRBD2 CASSLASGGRETQYF TGTGCCAGCAGCTTAGCTAGCGGGGGGAGAGAGACCCAGTACTTC
15 TRBJ1-4 TRBV13 - - CASSLNRATNEKLFF TGTGCCAGCAGCTTAAACAGGGCAACTAATGAAAAACTGTTTTTT
14 TRBJ1-2 TRBV11-2 - - CASSFTGGLYGYTF TGTGCCAGCAGCTTTACGGGGGGGCTTTATGGCTACACCTTC
16 TRBJ2-5 TRBV19 - TRBD2 CASSSPTSGRGETQYF TGTGCCAGTAGTAGCCCGACTAGCGGGAGAGGGGAGACCCAGTACTTC
15 TRBJ2-5 TRBV19 - TRBD2 CASSAQRELWETQYF TGTGCCAGTAGTGCCCAGCGGGAGCTCTGGGAGACCCAGTACTTC
15 TRBJ1-4 TRBV19 - TRBD1 CASTPSQGGNEKLFF TGTGCCAGTACCCCATCCCAGGGGGGTAATGAAAAACTGTTTTTT
15 TRBJ1-1 TRBV6-4 - - CASRLSTGLNTEAFF TGTGCCAGCAGACTTTCGACAGGTCTGAACACTGAAGCTTTCTTT
15 TRBJ1-5 TRBV28 - - CASSLGGFKHQPQHF TGTGCCAGCAGTTTAGGGGGGTTTAAGCATCAGCCCCAGCATTTT
12 TRBJ2-7 TRBV5-4 - TRBD1 CASSSQGYEQYF TGTGCCAGCAGCTCACAGGGGTACGAGCAGTACTTC
14 TRBJ2-5 TRBV5-4 - - CASSLGQGLETQYF TGTGCCAGCAGCTTGGGTCAGGGATTAGAGACCCAGTACTTC
19 TRBJ2-1 TRBV10-3 - - CAISVLSSIPRSSYNEQFF TGTGCCATCAGTGTGTTGTCTAGCATCCCGAGGAGCTCCTACAATGAGCAGTTCTTC
16 TRBJ1-1 TRBV10-3 once - CAISPLIREGYTEAFF TGTGCCATCAGTCCTCTTATCCGGGAAGGCTACACTGAAGCTTTCTTT
15 TRBJ2-3 TRBV3-1/TRBV3-2 once - CASSQDPATTDTQYF TGTGCCAGCAGCCAAGATCCAGCGACCACAGATACGCAGTATTTT
15 TRBJ1-4 TRBV7-9 - TRBD1 CASSAQGAGGEKLFF TGTGCCAGCAGCGCTCAGGGGGCTGGGGGTGAAAAACTGTTTTTT
15 TRBJ1-2 TRBV3-1/TRBV3-2 - TRBD1 CASSQGKTGGLGYTF TGTGCCAGCAGCCAAGGAAAGACAGGGGGCCTTGGCTACACCTTC
13 TRBJ2-7 TRBV9 few TRBD1 CASSAPDRGEQYF TGTGCCAGCAGCGCACCGGACAGGGGCGAGCAGTACTTC
12 TRBJ2-1 TRBV7-7 - - CASSLDMGEQFF TGTGCCAGCAGCTTAGACATGGGCGAGCAGTTCTTC
16 TRBJ2-3 TRBV9 - - CASSVLTEPSTDTQYF TGTGCCAGCAGCGTCCTCACAGAGCCTAGCACAGATACGCAGTATTTT
19 TRBJ2-5 TRBV4-1 - TRBD1 CASSRKASGTGGSQETQYF TGCGCCAGCAGCCGAAAAGCCTCCGGGACAGGGGGAAGCCAAGAGACCCAGTACTTC
15 TRBJ2-3 TRBV3-1/TRBV3-2 - TRBD2 CASSGLAGSTDTQYF TGTGCCAGCAGCGGACTAGCGGGGAGCACAGATACGCAGTATTTT
15 TRBJ1-1 TRBV27 - - CASSLLRGVNTEAFF TGTGCCAGCAGTTTATTGCGGGGCGTGAACACTGAAGCTTTCTTT
19 TRBJ2-7 TRBV7-2 - TRBD2 CASSFLAGVTRDGGVEQYF TGTGCCAGCAGCTTTTTAGCGGGAGTCACGCGGGACGGAGGCGTCGAGCAGTACTTC